This record covers a single T cell receptor (beta chain). Its specificity is unknown. Measured with immunoSEQ multiplex PCR; TCRdb has only the in-frame clones, and not every one. The sample has more than 40,000 clones, approximately 70% seen once; the top ten hold about 2.8%. The sample comes from a study of PD-1 blockade in classical Hodgkin lymphoma. Overall study: It was nivolumab at 3 mg/kg, given intravenously every 2 weeks, that patients received.

Following autologous stem cell transplantation, relapse occurred in every patient, and exposure to brentuximab vedotin varied. Findings and limits, study-wide: As was reported, newly diagnosed patients showed lower baseline TCR diversity than healthy donors did. Those starting nivolumab under 1 year post-ASCT were excluded.

Germline-derived CDR1 and CDR2 are SQVTM and ANQGSEA. The CDR3 spans 14 residues. The receptor was isolated from a human donor with classical Hodgkin lymphoma. The sequences come from peripheral blood mononuclear cells (PBMCs), collected before the second cycle of nivolumab. The chain combines TRBV29-1 with TRBJ2-5, with a possible D match to TRBD2 (6 bases). CDR3 region: CSELGGTYQETQYF. The CDR3 nucleotides read TGCAGTGAGCTCGGGGGAACGTACCAAGAGACCCAGTACTTC.